Listed below are T cell receptor beta chains from one sample, sequenced in a study of OX40 agonist ivuxolimab in advanced cancers. Only in-frame clones appear in the TCRdb table, and some are missing; sequencing was by immunoSEQ multiplex PCR. Of 59,000 or so clones listed, roughly 80% are singletons. The input for sequencing was CD4+ or CD8+ T cells sorted from blood, taken in a trial of the OX40 agonist ivuxolimab. The receptors stem from an adult with an advanced solid tumor such as melanoma, head and neck, liver or kidney cancer. The CDR3 runs from the conserved cysteine through the conserved F or W. D genes are given only for firm matches. Clone size is not always given. Where it is, it says once, few, many or a class for expanded clones.

v_gene	abundance	d_gene	j_gene	CDR3aa	CDR3nt
TRBV7-2	NA	TRBD1	TRBJ1-5	CASSPYRQGPQHF	TGTGCCAGCAGCCCGTACCGACAGGGGCCCCAGCATTTT
TRBV30	NA	NA	TRBJ1-1	CAWKGDTPNTEAFF	TGTGCCTGGAAGGGCGACACTCCGAACACTGAAGCTTTCTTT
TRBV4-2	NA	NA	TRBJ1-2	CASSLTGILRGIYGYTF	TGTGCCAGCAGCCTCACAGGAATCCTCAGGGGCATCTATGGCTACACCTTC
TRBV7-2	NA	TRBD1	TRBJ1-1	CASSLAGTAYTEAFF	TGTGCCAGCAGCTTAGCCGGGACAGCGTACACTGAAGCTTTCTTT
TRBV28	NA	TRBD2	TRBJ2-1	CASRLGGGVIVNEQFF	TGTGCCAGCAGATTGGGGGGGGGTGTAATTGTCAATGAGCAGTTCTTC
TRBV5-4	NA	TRBD2	TRBJ2-2	CASSPWTSGVNTGELFF	TGTGCCAGCAGCCCCTGGACTAGCGGGGTCAACACCGGGGAGCTGTTTTTT
TRBV5-4	NA	TRBD1	TRBJ2-2	CASSSRQGTGELFF	TGTGCCAGCAGCTCCCGACAGGGAACCGGGGAGCTGTTTTTT
TRBV11-3	NA	TRBD1	TRBJ2-1	CASSLGQGSYNEQFF	TGTGCCAGCAGCTTGGGACAGGGCTCCTACAATGAGCAGTTCTTC
TRBV9	NA	NA	TRBJ1-1	CASSLYPGQNTEAFF	TGTGCCAGCAGCCTCTACCCGGGACAGAACACTGAAGCTTTCTTT
TRBV5-4	NA	NA	TRBJ2-5	CASSFRTLYQETQYF	TGTGCCAGCAGCTTCAGGACGTTGTACCAGGAGACCCAGTACTTC
TRBV7-2	NA	TRBD2	TRBJ2-7	CASSPLTAGTYEQYF	TGTGCCAGCAGCCCCCTCACAGCGGGGACCTACGAGCAGTACTTC
TRBV10-2	NA	NA	TRBJ2-1	CASSLVHNEQFF	TGCGCCAGCAGTTTGGTCCACAATGAGCAGTTCTTC
TRBV9	NA	TRBD2	TRBJ2-5	CASSVGSGSASETQYF	TGTGCCAGCAGCGTAGGGAGCGGGAGCGCTTCAGAGACCCAGTACTTC
TRBV7-8	NA	NA	TRBJ2-7	CASSHTRAGAYEQYF	TGTGCCAGCAGCCATACCAGGGCTGGGGCTTACGAGCAGTACTTC
TRBV30	NA	NA	TRBJ2-2	CAWRYGYTGELFF	TGCGCCTGGAGATACGGATACACCGGGGAGCTGTTTTTT
TRBV19	NA	TRBD2	TRBJ2-7	CASSIRLAGDEQYF	TGTGCCAGTAGTATTAGGCTAGCGGGGGACGAGCAGTACTTC
TRBV27	few	NA	TRBJ2-5	CASSSGTGYQETQYF	TGTGCCAGCAGTTCAGGGACGGGTTACCAAGAGACCCAGTACTTC
TRBV28	NA	NA	TRBJ2-2	CAGEDSSTGELFF	TGTGCCGGCGAGGACAGTTCCACCGGGGAGCTGTTTTTT
TRBV20-1	NA	NA	TRBJ2-7	CSARTTYEQYF	TGCAGTGCTAGAACGACCTACGAGCAGTACTTC
TRBV5-1	NA	TRBD1	TRBJ2-4	CASSSPGTGPKNIQYF	TGCGCCAGCAGCTCGCCGGGGACAGGGCCCAAAAACATTCAGTACTTC
TRBV7-2	NA	TRBD2	TRBJ2-1	CASSLGLAGGDNEQFF	TGTGCCAGCAGCTTAGGTCTAGCGGGAGGGGACAATGAGCAGTTCTTC
TRBV6-5	once	TRBD1	TRBJ1-5	CASSYQRRGREPQHF	TGTGCCAGCAGTTACCAACGCAGGGGGCGGGAGCCCCAGCATTTT
TRBV6-4	NA	NA	TRBJ1-6	CASSDRGDSPLHF	TGTGCCAGCAGTGACAGGGGGGATTCACCCCTCCACTTT
TRBV19	NA	NA	TRBJ1-1	CASSMRVRTEAFF	TGTGCCAGTAGTATGCGGGTGAGGACTGAAGCTTTCTTT
TRBV5-1	NA	NA	TRBJ1-5	CASSLHGNSNQPQHF	TGCGCCAGCAGCTTACATGGAAATAGCAATCAGCCCCAGCATTTT
TRBV6-5	NA	NA	TRBJ2-7	CASSYTGTRYEQYF	TGTGCCAGCAGTTACACGGGGACTCGCTACGAGCAGTACTTC
TRBV30	NA	NA	TRBJ1-3	CAWTESTGTSSGNTIYF	TGTGCCTGGACAGAATCCACAGGGACAAGCTCTGGAAACACCATATATTTT